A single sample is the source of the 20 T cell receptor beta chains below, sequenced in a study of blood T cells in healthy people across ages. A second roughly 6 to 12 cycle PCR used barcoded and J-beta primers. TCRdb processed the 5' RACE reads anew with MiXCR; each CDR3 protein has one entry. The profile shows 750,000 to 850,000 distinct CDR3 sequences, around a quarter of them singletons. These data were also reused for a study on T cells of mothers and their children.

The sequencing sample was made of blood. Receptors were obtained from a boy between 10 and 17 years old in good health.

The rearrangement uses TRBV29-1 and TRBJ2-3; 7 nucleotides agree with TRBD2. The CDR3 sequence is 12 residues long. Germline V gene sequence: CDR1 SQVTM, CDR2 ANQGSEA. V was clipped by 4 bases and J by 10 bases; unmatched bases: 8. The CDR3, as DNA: TGCAGCGTTGCTGGACTAGGAGGGGCGCAGTATTTT. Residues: CSVAGLGGAQYF.

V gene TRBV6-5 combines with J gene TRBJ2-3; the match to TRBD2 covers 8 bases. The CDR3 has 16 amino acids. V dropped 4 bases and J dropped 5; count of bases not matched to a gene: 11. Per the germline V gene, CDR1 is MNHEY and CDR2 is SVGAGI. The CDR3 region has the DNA TGTGCCAGCAGTTCCCGACTAGCGAGAGGTGTAGATACGCAGTATTTT. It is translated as CASSSRLARGVDTQYF.

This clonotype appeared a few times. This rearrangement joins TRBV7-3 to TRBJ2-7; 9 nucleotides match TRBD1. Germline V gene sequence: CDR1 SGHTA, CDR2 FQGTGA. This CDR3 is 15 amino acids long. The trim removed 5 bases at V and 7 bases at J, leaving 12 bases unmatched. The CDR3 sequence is CASSPTRTGVEEQYF. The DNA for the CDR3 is TGTGCCAGCAGCCCCACCCGGACAGGGGTTGAAGAGCAGTACTTC. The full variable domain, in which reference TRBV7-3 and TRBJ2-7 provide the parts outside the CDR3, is GAGVSQTPSNKVTEKGKYVELRCDPISGHTALYWYRQSLGQGPEFLIYFQGTGAADDSGLPNDRFFAVRPEGSVSTLKIQRTERGDSAVYLCASSPTRTGVEEQYFGPGTRLTVT.

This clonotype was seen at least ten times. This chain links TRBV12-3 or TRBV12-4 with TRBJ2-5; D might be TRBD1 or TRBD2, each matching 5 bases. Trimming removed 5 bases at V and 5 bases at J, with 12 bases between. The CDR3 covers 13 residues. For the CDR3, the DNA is TGTGCCAGCAGTAGCGGCGAGGGGGAGACCCAGTACTTC. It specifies CASSSGEGETQYF.

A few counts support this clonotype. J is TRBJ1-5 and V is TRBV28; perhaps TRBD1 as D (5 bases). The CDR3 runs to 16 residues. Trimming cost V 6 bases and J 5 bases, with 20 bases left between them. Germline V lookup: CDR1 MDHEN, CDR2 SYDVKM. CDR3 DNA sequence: TGTGCCAGCAGGCTGGGGGTAAACTCTCAATATCAGCCCCAGCATTTT. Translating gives CASRLGVNSQYQPQHF.

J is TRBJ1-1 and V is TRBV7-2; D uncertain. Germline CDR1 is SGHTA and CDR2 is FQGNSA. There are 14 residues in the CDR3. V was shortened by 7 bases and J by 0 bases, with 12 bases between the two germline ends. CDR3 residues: CASIDPTLNTEAFF. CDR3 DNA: TGTGCCAGCATCGACCCGACATTGAACACTGAAGCTTTCTTT.

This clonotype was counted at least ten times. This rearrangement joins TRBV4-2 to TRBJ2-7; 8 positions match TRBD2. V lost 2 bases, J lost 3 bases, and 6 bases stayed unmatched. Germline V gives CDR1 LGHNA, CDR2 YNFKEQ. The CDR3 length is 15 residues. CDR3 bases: TGTGCCAGCAGCCAACTAGCGGGCAGCCTCTACGAGCAGTACTTC. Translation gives CASSQLAGSLYEQYF.

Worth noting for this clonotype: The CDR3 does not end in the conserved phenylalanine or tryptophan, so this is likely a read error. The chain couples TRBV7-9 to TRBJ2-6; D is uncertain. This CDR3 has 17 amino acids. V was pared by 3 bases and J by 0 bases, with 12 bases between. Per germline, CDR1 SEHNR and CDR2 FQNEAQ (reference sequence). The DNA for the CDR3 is TGTGCCAGCAGCTTCACATCGATCCGCTCTGGGGCCAACGTCCTGACTCTC. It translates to CASSFTSIRSGANVLTL.

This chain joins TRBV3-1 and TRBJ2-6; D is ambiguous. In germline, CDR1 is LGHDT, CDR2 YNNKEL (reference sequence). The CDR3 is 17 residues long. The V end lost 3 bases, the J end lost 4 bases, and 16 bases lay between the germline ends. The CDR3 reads CASSHSGRAKGANVLTF. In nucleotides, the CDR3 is TGTGCCAGCAGCCATTCCGGACGGGCCAAAGGGGCCAACGTCCTGACTTTC.

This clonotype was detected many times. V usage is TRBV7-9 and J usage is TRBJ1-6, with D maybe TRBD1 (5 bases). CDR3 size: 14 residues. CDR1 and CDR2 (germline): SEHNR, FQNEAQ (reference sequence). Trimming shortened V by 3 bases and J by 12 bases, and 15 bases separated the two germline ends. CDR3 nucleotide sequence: TGTGCCAGCAGCTTTTGGCCGTGGGGGGGACCCCTCCACTTT. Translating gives CASSFWPWGGPLHF.

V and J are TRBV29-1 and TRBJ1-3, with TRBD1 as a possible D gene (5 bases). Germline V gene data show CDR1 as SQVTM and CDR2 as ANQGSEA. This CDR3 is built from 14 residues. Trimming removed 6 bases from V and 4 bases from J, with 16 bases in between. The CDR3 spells CSVTGAGRGNTIYF. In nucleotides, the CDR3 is TGCAGCGTAACAGGTGCTGGGAGAGGAAACACCATATATTTT. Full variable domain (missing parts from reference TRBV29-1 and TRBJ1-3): SAVISQKPSRDICQRGTSLTIQCQVDSQVTMMFWYRQQPGQSLTLIATANQGSEATYESGFVIDKFPISRPNLTFSTLTVSNMSPEDSSIYLCSVTGAGRGNTIYFGEGSWLTVV.

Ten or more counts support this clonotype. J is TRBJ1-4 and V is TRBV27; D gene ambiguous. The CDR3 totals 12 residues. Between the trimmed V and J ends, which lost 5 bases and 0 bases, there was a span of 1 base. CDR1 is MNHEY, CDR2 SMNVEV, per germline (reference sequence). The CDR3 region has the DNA TGTGCCAGCAGTACAACTAATGAAAAACTGTTTTTT. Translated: CASSTTNEKLFF.

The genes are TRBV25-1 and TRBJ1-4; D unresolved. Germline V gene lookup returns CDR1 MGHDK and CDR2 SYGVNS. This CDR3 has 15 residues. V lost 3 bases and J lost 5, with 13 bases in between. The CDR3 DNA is TGTGCCAGCAGTGATATGGGAGGCGCAAATGAAAAACTGTTTTTT. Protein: CASSDMGGANEKLFF.

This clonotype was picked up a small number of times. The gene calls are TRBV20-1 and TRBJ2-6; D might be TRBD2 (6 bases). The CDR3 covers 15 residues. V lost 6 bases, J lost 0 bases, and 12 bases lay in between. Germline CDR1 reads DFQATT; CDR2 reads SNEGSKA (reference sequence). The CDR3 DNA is TGCAGTGCCGCTGGGGGGTACTCTGGGGCCAACGTCCTGACTTTC. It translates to CSAAGGYSGANVLTF.

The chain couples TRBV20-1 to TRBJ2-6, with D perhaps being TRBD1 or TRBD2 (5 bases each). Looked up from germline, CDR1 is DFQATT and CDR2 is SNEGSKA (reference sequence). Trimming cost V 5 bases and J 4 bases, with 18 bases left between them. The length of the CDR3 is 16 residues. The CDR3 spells CSAGGRNLRGANVLTF. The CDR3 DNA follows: TGCAGTGCTGGGGGACGGAATCTCCGGGGGGCCAACGTCCTGACTTTC.

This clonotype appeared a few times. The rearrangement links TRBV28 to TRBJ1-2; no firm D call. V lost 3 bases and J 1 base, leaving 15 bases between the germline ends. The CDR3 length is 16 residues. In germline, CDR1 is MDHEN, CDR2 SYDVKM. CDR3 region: CASSLSRAYFNYGYTF. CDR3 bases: TGTGCCAGCAGTTTGAGCAGAGCCTATTTTAACTATGGCTACACCTTC.

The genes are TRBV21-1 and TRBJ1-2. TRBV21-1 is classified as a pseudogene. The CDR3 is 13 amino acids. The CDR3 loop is CASSKGTTDGYTF. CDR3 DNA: TGTGCCAGCAGCAAAGGGACGACGGATGGCTACACCTTC.

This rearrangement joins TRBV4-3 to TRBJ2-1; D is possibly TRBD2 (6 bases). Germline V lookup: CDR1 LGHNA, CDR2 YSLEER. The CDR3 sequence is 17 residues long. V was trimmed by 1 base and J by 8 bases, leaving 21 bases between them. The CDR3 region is CASSQGIARLDSDEQFF. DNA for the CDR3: TGCGCCAGCAGCCAAGGTATAGCGCGACTAGATTCGGATGAGCAGTTCTTC.

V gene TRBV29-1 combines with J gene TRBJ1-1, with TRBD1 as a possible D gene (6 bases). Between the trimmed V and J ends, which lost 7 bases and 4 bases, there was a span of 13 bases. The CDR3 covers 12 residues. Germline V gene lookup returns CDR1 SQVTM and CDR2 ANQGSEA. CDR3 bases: TGCAGCGAGGACAGAGGCGGCACTGAAGCTTTCTTT. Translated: CSEDRGGTEAFF.

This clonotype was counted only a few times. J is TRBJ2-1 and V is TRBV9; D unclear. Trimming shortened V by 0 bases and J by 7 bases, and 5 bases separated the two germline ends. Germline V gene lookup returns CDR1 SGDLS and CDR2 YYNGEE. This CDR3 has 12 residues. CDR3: CASSVEGNEQFF. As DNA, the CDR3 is TGTGCCAGCAGCGTAGAAGGAAATGAGCAGTTCTTC.